The 28 T cell receptor beta chains below come from one sample, sequenced in a study of T cells in Graves' hyperthyroidism and ophthalmopathy (dated by TCRdb to the late 2010s). Library construction relied on multiplex PCR. The data were produced on an Illumina HiSeq 2000. The TCR beta CDR3 regions were amplified from the RNA transcripts. For the first round of RT-PCR on the TCR CDR3, the HTBI primer set was used together with the Qiagen OneStep RT-PCR kit. TCRdb trimmed public reads at Q25 via fastp, called clones via MiXCR and kept in-frame beta chains. Under each unique CDR3 protein, matching rows form one entry showing the most common genes and DNA. The sample table contains hundreds of thousands of distinct CDR3 sequences; only one count was recorded for around a quarter of them. The ten largest clonotypes hold around 11% of the sample. Sequencing used blood. All receptors come from a woman younger than 45 with Graves' ophthalmopathy.

This clonotype was found many times. The CDR3 DNA reads as TGTGCCAGCAGATTACACAGGGAAATCTACGAGCAGTACTTC. Its protein product is CASRLHREIYEQYF. The V call is TRBV2, the J call TRBJ2-7; maybe TRBD1 (6 bases). CDR1 SNHLY and CDR2 FYNNEI come from the germline V gene. The length of the CDR3 is 14 residues. Trimming removed 6 bases at V and 3 bases at J, with 15 bases between.

This clonotype occurred many times. This chain links TRBV27 with TRBJ1-2, with D maybe TRBD1 (5 bases). Trimming removed 10 bases from V and 6 bases from J, with 18 bases in between. CDR3 length: 13 amino acids. Germline V gene data show CDR1 as MNHEY and CDR2 as SMNVEV (reference sequence). This CDR3 reads CATLREPGDGYTF. Written as DNA, the CDR3 is TGTGCCACTCTTAGGGAACCGGGGGATGGCTACACCTTC.

This clonotype was seen repeatedly, ten times or more. This chain uses TRBV11-2 with TRBJ2-7; 7 nucleotides line up with TRBD1. The CDR3 extends over 16 amino acids. Germline-derived CDR1 and CDR2 are SGHAT and FQNNGV. The junction had 11 bases not matched to a gene; V was cut back by 5 bases and J by 1 base. CDR3 bases: TGTGCCAGCAGCGCAAGACAGGGCCGGTTATCCTACGAGCAGTACTTC. Amino acids: CASSARQGRLSYEQYF.

This clonotype was detected ten times or more. V and J are TRBV29-1 and TRBJ2-7; possibly TRBD1 for D (6 bases). This CDR3 has 11 residues. In germline, CDR1 is SQVTM, CDR2 ANQGSEA. Deletions cut 7 bases from V and 3 bases from J, with 10 bases between. The CDR3 DNA reads TGCAGCGCCGGACAGAGCTACGAGCAGTACTTC. It specifies CSAGQSYEQYF.

The chain is built from TRBV19 and TRBJ1-1; D unclear. The germline V and J ends were trimmed by 3 bases and 4 bases, with 12 bases remaining between them. Germline lookup yields CDR1 LNHDA and CDR2 SQIVND (reference sequence). The CDR3 runs to 14 residues. The CDR3 sequence is CASSIGGLGTEAFF. As DNA, the CDR3 is TGTGCCAGTAGTATCGGAGGGCTTGGCACTGAAGCTTTCTTT. Looking up the rest from reference TRBV19 and TRBJ1-1 gives the full variable domain: DGGITQSPKYLFRKEGQNVTLSCEQNLNHDAMYWYRQDPGQGLRLIYYSQIVNDFQKGDIAEGYSVSREKKESFPLTVTSAQKNPTAFYLCASSIGGLGTEAFFGQGTRLTVV.

In this sample, this clonotype turned up many times. The chain has TRBV19 and TRBJ1-5, with D maybe TRBD1 (6 bases). The CDR3 length is 15 residues. In germline, CDR1 is LNHDA, CDR2 SQIVND (reference sequence). V gave up 7 bases and J gave up 2 bases, with 15 bases separating them. DNA for the CDR3: TGTGCCAGTACCACAGGGTTCGAGGGCAATCAGCCCCAGCATTTT. Residues: CASTTGFEGNQPQHF.

This clonotype was counted ten times or more. V is TRBV20-1 and J is TRBJ1-2, with a possible D match to TRBD1 (5 bases). V lost 5 bases, J lost 3 bases, and 22 bases lay in between. The CDR3 extends over 16 amino acids. Germline CDR1 and CDR2: DFQATT and SNEGSKA (reference sequence). CDR3 sequence: CSALTGPEDTYYGYTF. CDR3 nucleotide sequence: TGCAGTGCTCTTACAGGACCCGAAGACACCTACTATGGCTACACCTTC.

In its sample, this clonotype was seen a few times. The rearrangement joins TRBV18 to TRBJ2-7; D unclear. V lost 3 bases and J lost 7, with 13 bases in between. The germline V gene encodes CDR1 KGHSH and CDR2 LQKENI. This CDR3 region has 13 residues. CDR3 nucleotide sequence: TGTGCCAGCTCACCCCTTGCAGATGGGGAGCAGTACTTC. Translation: CASSPLADGEQYF.

Ten or more counts support this clonotype. J is TRBJ1-2 and V is TRBV12-3 or TRBV12-4; D unresolved. CDR3 size: 13 residues. Trimming removed 3 bases at V and 7 bases at J, with 12 bases between. CDR3 sequence: CASSFAPSGGYTF. CDR3 nucleotide sequence: TGTGCCAGCAGTTTTGCCCCATCGGGTGGCTACACCTTC.

In this sample, this clonotype turned up many times. The genes are TRBV19 and TRBJ1-1; D is ambiguous. Trimming took 3 bases from V and 0 from J, leaving 14 bases between them. The germline CDR1 and CDR2 sequences are LNHDA and SQIVND (reference sequence). The CDR3 contains 16 residues. The CDR3 spells CASSIGVSLMNTEAFF. Written as DNA, the CDR3 is TGTGCCAGTAGTATTGGCGTATCCTTAATGAACACTGAAGCTTTCTTT.

The table lists this clonotype with many counts. The J gene is TRBJ2-7, the V gene TRBV13, with 10 bases matching TRBD1. Germline-derived CDR1 and CDR2 are PRHDT and FYEKMQ (reference sequence). The ends lost 4 bases at V and 0 bases at J; junction bases unmatched: 3. The CDR3 runs 15 residues. The CDR3 region has the DNA TGTGCCAGCAGCTCCCGGACAGGGGGCTCCTACGAGCAGTACTTC. Its translation is CASSSRTGGSYEQYF.

In this sample, this clonotype turned up many times. The V gene is TRBV7-2, the J gene TRBJ1-1; D is unclear. The CDR3 consists of 14 residues. Germline V gene data show CDR1 as SGHTA and CDR2 as FQGNSA. V was shortened by 1 base and J by 1 base, with 7 bases between the two germline ends. The CDR3 DNA reads TGTGCCAGCAGCTTAGAAAGGGCGAACACTGAAGCTTTCTTT. Its translation is CASSLERANTEAFF.

The sample holds many counts of this clonotype. This CDR3 is CASSTSGGSIVYEQYF. CDR3 coding DNA: TGTGCCAGCAGTACTAGCGGGGGGAGTATTGTTTACGAGCAGTACTTC. The rearrangement uses TRBV6-5 and TRBJ2-7; 12 positions match TRBD2. After removal of 5 bases from V and 4 bases from J, the junction contained 9 bases not matched to a gene. The CDR3 runs to 16 residues. Germline loops: CDR1 MNHEY, CDR2 SVGAGI.

This clonotype was observed many times. This chain links TRBV4-2 with TRBJ1-1; D ambiguous. Germline CDR1 and CDR2: LGHNA and YNFKEQ. The CDR3 runs 16 residues. Trimming removed 0 bases at V and 4 bases at J, with 15 bases between. DNA of the CDR3: TGTGCCAGCAGCCAAGAAGTACCGTTTCCAGGCACTGAAGCTTTCTTT. Translated: CASSQEVPFPGTEAFF.

This clonotype was detected only a few times. A much bigger clone sits one base away, suggesting this may be a read error. The chain employs TRBV20-1 and TRBJ2-5; tentatively, D is TRBD1 or TRBD2 (6 bases each). The germline CDR1 and CDR2 sequences are DFQATT and SNEGSKA (reference sequence). This CDR3 is built from 13 residues. CDR3 residues: CSLSGQTRETKYF. For the CDR3, the DNA is TGCAGTCTCTCCGGACAGACTCGGGAGACCAAGTACTTC.

The chain carries TRBV9 and TRBJ2-2; TRBD1 might be the D (6 bases). The CDR3 runs to 16 residues. Between the trimmed V and J ends, which lost 4 bases and 5 bases, there was a span of 18 bases. The germline gives CDR1 SGDLS, CDR2 YYNGEE. The chain's CDR3 is CASSPFRGTLTGELFF. The CDR3 region has the DNA TGTGCCAGCAGCCCTTTTAGAGGGACACTGACCGGGGAGCTGTTTTTT.

This clonotype was counted at least ten times. Mismatch with germline at one junction end may stem from a read error. V usage is TRBV6-1 and J usage is TRBJ1-2, with D hard to call. Germline CDR1 and CDR2: MNHNS and SASEGT. The CDR3 has 11 residues. The CDR3: CARSGRYGYTF. The CDR3 DNA reads as TGTGCCAGAAGTGGGCGGTATGGCTACACCTTC.

This clonotype showed up many times. The chain joins TRBV12-3 or TRBV12-4 to TRBJ2-7; D remains ambiguous. V lost 6 bases and J lost 3, with 15 bases in between. This CDR3 has 14 residues. The CDR3: CASRMSREGYEQYF. CDR3 in DNA: TGTGCCAGCAGGATGAGCCGTGAAGGCTACGAGCAGTACTTC.

There are many counts of this clonotype. The V call is TRBV5-1, the J call TRBJ2-2, with unresolved D. The V and J ends lost 0 bases and 1 base respectively, with 4 bases between them. Germline loops: CDR1 SGHRS, CDR2 YFSETQ. This CDR3 has 14 amino acids. CDR3 DNA: TGCGCCAGCAGCTTGGCCGTGAACACCGGGGAGCTGTTTTTT. Its translation is CASSLAVNTGELFF.

This clonotype was recorded at least ten times. The chain combines TRBV5-1 with TRBJ1-2, with a tentative D call TRBD1 (6 bases). The CDR3 length is 14 residues. V dropped 0 bases and J dropped 4 bases, with 10 bases sitting between them. CDR1 and CDR2 (germline): SGHRS, YFSETQ. CDR3 protein: CASSLAQGSYGYTF. CDR3 in DNA: TGCGCCAGCAGCTTGGCTCAGGGGTCCTATGGCTACACCTTC.

This clonotype was observed a handful of times. This chain uses TRBV6-5 with TRBJ2-5; 11 bases align to TRBD2. The CDR3 covers 16 residues. Germline CDR1 is MNHEY and CDR2 is SVGAGI. V was pared by 0 bases and J by 4 bases, with 4 bases of the junction left unmatched. CDR3 coding DNA: TGTGCCAGCAGTTACTCAACTAGCGGGAGTCCAGAGACCCAGTACTTC. It specifies CASSYSTSGSPETQYF.

Ten or more counts support this clonotype. The genes are TRBV29-1 and TRBJ1-2; the D gene is possibly TRBD1 (5 bases). Germline V gives CDR1 SQVTM, CDR2 ANQGSEA. V dropped 4 bases and J dropped 4 bases, with 13 bases sitting between them. The CDR3 sequence is 13 residues long. CDR3 nucleotides: TGCAGCGTTGTCCTTGCCGGGGGCTATGGCTACACCTTC. This translates into CSVVLAGGYGYTF. The full variable domain, with the rest looked up from reference TRBV29-1 and TRBJ1-2, is SAVISQKPSRDICQRGTSLTIQCQVDSQVTMMFWYRQQPGQSLTLIATANQGSEATYESGFVIDKFPISRPNLTFSTLTVSNMSPEDSSIYLCSVVLAGGYGYTFGSGTRLTVV.

This clonotype came up many times. The J gene is TRBJ1-1, the V gene TRBV12-3 or TRBV12-4; TRBD1 is a possible D gene (5 bases). This CDR3 is built from 12 residues. Trimming took off 8 bases at V and 4 bases at J, with 11 bases between the two ends. CDR3 coding DNA: TGTGCCAGCCGGACATGGCGCACTGAAGCTTTCTTT. Amino acids: CASRTWRTEAFF.

Ten or more counts support this clonotype. J is TRBJ1-2 and V is TRBV27; 8 bases fit TRBD1. The CDR3 is 15 amino acids. Germline loops: CDR1 MNHEY, CDR2 SMNVEV (reference sequence). The V gene end was trimmed by 5 bases and the J gene end by 5 bases; junction bases not matched to a gene: 10. This CDR3 reads CASSLGQGPFYGYTF. CDR3 bases: TGTGCCAGCAGTCTCGGACAGGGACCGTTTTATGGCTACACCTTC.

This clonotype was picked up a small number of times. A clone one base away is much larger, so this may be a read error. The chain carries TRBV6-1 and TRBJ1-5; 7 bases match TRBD1. The CDR3 contains 14 residues. Germline V gene data show CDR1 as MNHNS and CDR2 as SASEGT. DNA for the CDR3: TGTGCCAGCAGGGAACAGGGGTCAGGTCAGCCCAAGCATTTT. It encodes CASREQGSGQPKHF.

This clonotype was counted ten times or more. The rearrangement uses TRBV18 and TRBJ1-1; D gene unclear. This CDR3 contains 13 residues. Per germline, CDR1 KGHSH and CDR2 LQKENI. Trimming took off 2 bases at V and 4 bases at J, with 8 bases between the two ends. CDR3 in DNA: TGTGCCAGCTCACCAGGGGTGACCACTGAAGCTTTCTTT. It yields the protein CASSPGVTTEAFF.

This clonotype was observed at least ten times. The genes are TRBV20-1 and TRBJ2-5; 9 bases are a match to TRBD1. Germline CDR1 and CDR2: DFQATT and SNEGSKA (reference sequence). The trim removed 4 bases at V and 5 bases at J, leaving 5 bases unmatched. The CDR3 totals 13 residues. The CDR3 DNA is TGCAGTGCTATGACAGGGGGTTGGGAGACCCAGTACTTC. Its protein is CSAMTGGWETQYF.

This clonotype was counted many times. This rearrangement joins TRBV12-3 or TRBV12-4 to TRBJ1-4; TRBD1 matches at 7 bases. This CDR3 contains 14 residues. Trimming removed 6 bases from V and 7 bases from J; junction bases left unmatched: 8. The CDR3 is CASRPGGAFEKLFF. The CDR3 nucleotides are TGTGCCAGCAGGCCAGGGGGGGCGTTTGAAAAACTGTTTTTT.